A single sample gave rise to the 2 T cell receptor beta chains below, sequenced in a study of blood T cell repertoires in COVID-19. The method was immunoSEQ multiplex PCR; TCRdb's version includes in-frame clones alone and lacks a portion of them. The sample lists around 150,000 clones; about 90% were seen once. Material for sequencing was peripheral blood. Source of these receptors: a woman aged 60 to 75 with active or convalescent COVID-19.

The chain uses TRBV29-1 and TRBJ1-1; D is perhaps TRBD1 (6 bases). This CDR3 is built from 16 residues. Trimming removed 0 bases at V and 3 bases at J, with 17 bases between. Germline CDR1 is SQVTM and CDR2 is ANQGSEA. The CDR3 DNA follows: TGCAGCGTTGAAGATGCTCTACAGGGCCGTGACACTGAAGCTTTCTTT. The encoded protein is CSVEDALQGRDTEAFF.

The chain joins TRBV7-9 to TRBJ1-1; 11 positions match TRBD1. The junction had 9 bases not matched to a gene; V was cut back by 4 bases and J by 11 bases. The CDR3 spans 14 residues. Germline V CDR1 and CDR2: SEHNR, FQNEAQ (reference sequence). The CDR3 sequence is CASSYGQGAEKAFF. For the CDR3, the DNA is TGTGCCAGCAGCTACGGACAGGGGGCGGAGAAGGCTTTCTTT.